This TCR beta chain was obtained from a study of OX40 agonist ivuxolimab in advanced cancers. TCRdb keeps only in-frame clones here, not all; method: immunoSEQ multiplex PCR. The table lists about 64,000 clones, 75% to 85% of them singletons. Trimming took 4 bases from V and 7 from J, leaving 11 bases between them. CDR1 SGHTA and CDR2 FQGNSA come from the germline V gene. The CDR3 loop spans 13 amino acids. This material consisted of CD4+ or CD8+ T cells sorted from blood, taken in a trial of the OX40 agonist ivuxolimab. V gene TRBV7-2 combines with J gene TRBJ2-1, with D possibly called TRBD1 or TRBD2 (5 bases each). The clonotype was recovered from an adult with an advanced solid tumor such as melanoma, head and neck, liver or kidney cancer. CDR3 protein: CASSSPGRNEQFF. In DNA form, the CDR3 reads TGTGCCAGCAGCTCCCCGGGGCGGAATGAGCAGTTCTTC.